These T cell receptor beta chains were read from a single sample in a study of cytomegalovirus exposure and HLA in healthy donors. Generated by immunoSEQ multiplex PCR, the TCRdb table keeps only in-frame clones and is missing some. The repertoire holds about 160,000 clones, with 86% as singletons. Sample: PBMCs. These receptors all stem from a woman aged 18-29 years in good health and CMV-seronegative. Each CDR3 is given with its conserved first and last residue. D genes are given only for firm matches. Size tells how often a clone was seen (once, few, many) or the class of an expanded clone, and some rows leave it out.

D gene	clone size	V gene	J gene	CDR3 length	CDR3 protein	CDR3 DNA
TRBD1	-	TRBV13	TRBJ1-2	12	CASSRRTGGYTF	TGTGCCAGCAGCCGTCGGACAGGCGGCTACACCTTC
-	-	TRBV11-2	TRBJ2-7	14	CASSLELTRYEQYF	TGTGCCAGCAGCTTAGAACTCACCCGCTACGAGCAGTACTTC
TRBD2	-	TRBV27	TRBJ2-3	16	CASSPYRSGGTDTQYF	TGTGCCAGCAGTCCCTACCGCAGCGGGGGGACAGATACGCAGTATTTT
TRBD2	-	TRBV7-6	TRBJ2-3	14	CASSSAGGKDTQYF	TGTGCCAGCAGCTCGGCGGGGGGCAAAGATACGCAGTATTTT
-	few	TRBV6-5	TRBJ1-5	14	CASRLQGSNQPQHF	TGTGCCAGCAGGCTTCAGGGGAGCAATCAGCCCCAGCATTTT
TRBD1	-	TRBV2	TRBJ1-4	14	CASRTDRSAEKLFF	TGTGCCAGCAGAACGGACAGGTCGGCTGAAAAACTGTTTTTT
-	-	TRBV7-9	TRBJ1-1	12	CASSPERGEAFF	TGTGCCAGCAGCCCGGAGCGGGGTGAAGCTTTCTTT
TRBD1	-	TRBV14	TRBJ2-2	18	CASSQDRETGAFTGELFF	TGTGCCAGCAGCCAAGATCGGGAGACAGGGGCCTTCACCGGGGAGCTGTTTTTT
-	once	TRBV25-1	TRBJ1-3	15	CASSDRGLAGNTIYF	TGTGCCAGCAGTGACCGGGGGTTGGCTGGAAACACCATATATTTT
-	-	TRBV30	TRBJ1-2	14	CASRLRDGHYGYTF	TGTGCCTCCCGCCTCAGGGATGGGCACTATGGCTACACCTTC
TRBD2	-	TRBV18	TRBJ2-7	15	CASSPIAGGSSEQYF	TGTGCCAGCTCACCGATCGCGGGAGGGTCTAGCGAGCAGTACTTC
-	-	TRBV5-1	TRBJ1-1	15	CASSLRTEGNTEAFF	TGCGCCAGCAGCTTGAGGACAGAGGGGAACACTGAAGCTTTCTTT
TRBD1	-	TRBV15	TRBJ2-7	16	CATSSADREESYEQYF	TGTGCCACCAGCAGTGCCGACAGGGAAGAGTCCTACGAGCAGTACTTC
TRBD1	-	TRBV27	TRBJ1-1	15	CASSELRQGPTEAFF	TGTGCCAGCAGTGAACTCCGACAGGGTCCCACTGAAGCTTTCTTT
-	-	TRBV7-2	TRBJ2-2	13	CASSPPLTGELFF	TGTGCCAGCAGCCCCCCTCTAACCGGGGAGCTGTTTTTT
-	-	TRBV14	TRBJ2-3	15	CASSQDRASTDTQYF	TGTGCCAGCAGCCAAGATCGTGCGAGCACAGATACGCAGTATTTT
-	-	TRBV7-6	TRBJ1-3	13	CASSPPGVNTIYF	TGTGCCAGCAGCCCCCCAGGGGTAAACACCATATATTTT
TRBD2	-	TRBV12-5	TRBJ2-7	16	CASGLVLAGGPREQYF	TGTGCTAGTGGTTTGGTCCTAGCGGGAGGGCCGAGGGAGCAGTACTTC
-	-	TRBV11-2	TRBJ2-1	14	CASSLVTVNNEQFF	TGTGCCAGCAGCTTAGTTACAGTGAACAATGAGCAGTTCTTC
-	-	TRBV6-4	TRBJ2-1	13	CASSDSSDNEQFF	TGTGCCAGCAGTGACTCGAGTGATAATGAGCAGTTCTTC
-	-	TRBV5-1	TRBJ2-3	13	CASSELYTDTQYF	TGCGCCAGCAGTGAGCTTTACACAGATACGCAGTATTTT
TRBD2	-	TRBV7-9	TRBJ2-7	14	CASSSLAGDHEQYF	TGTGCCAGCAGCTCCCTAGCGGGAGACCACGAGCAGTACTTC
-	once	TRBV27	TRBJ2-1	14	CASSFGGDYNEQFF	TGTGCCAGCAGTTTCGGCGGAGACTACAATGAGCAGTTCTTC
-	-	TRBV9	TRBJ2-1	11	CASSDFGEQFF	TGTGCCAGCAGCGATTTCGGGGAGCAGTTCTTC
-	once	TRBV10-2	TRBJ2-1	13	CASSEPGYNEQFF	TGCGCCAGCAGTGAGCCAGGCTACAATGAGCAGTTCTTC
-	-	TRBV19	TRBJ2-3	15	CASSIDGLASDTQYF	TGTGCCAGTAGTATAGATGGGCTAGCTTCAGATACGCAGTATTTT
-	-	TRBV5-1	TRBJ2-1	14	CASSFQGANNEQFF	TGCGCCAGCAGCTTTCAAGGGGCCAACAATGAGCAGTTCTTC
TRBD1	few	TRBV19	TRBJ1-1	16	CASSILGQELNTEAFF	TGTGCCAGTAGTATTCTGGGACAGGAATTGAACACTGAAGCTTTCTTT
-	-	TRBV27	TRBJ1-1	14	CASSSVSGNTEAFF	TGTGCCAGCAGTTCCGTAAGCGGGAACACTGAAGCTTTCTTT
-	-	TRBV10-1	TRBJ1-2	15	CASSESVGDWYGYTF	TGCGCCAGCAGTGAGTCTGTGGGGGACTGGTATGGCTACACCTTC
TRBD2	-	TRBV7-9	TRBJ2-1	19	CASSSPGTSGMSSYNEQFF	TGTGCCAGCAGCTCCCCCGGGACTAGCGGGATGAGCTCCTACAATGAGCAGTTCTTC